These T cell receptor beta chains were read from a single sample in a study of T-cell memory formation after mild COVID-19. TCRdb used MiXCR to reprocess the 5' RACE reads, holding one entry per CDR3 protein. The table has roughly 86,000 distinct CDR3 sequences, around an eighth seen once. Specimen: PBMCs or a T cell subset sorted from them (not recorded which). These receptors were obtained from an adult woman who had mild COVID-19 (a few samples of this study predate the infection). Cell type and time point are not known. The CDR3 runs from the conserved cysteine through the conserved F or W. D genes are given only for firm matches. Clone size is shown for a subset of rows, as once, few, many or a class of expanded clone.

v_gene	j_gene	d_gene	abundance	CDR3aa	CDR3nt
TRBV12-3/TRBV12-4	TRBJ2-7	-	many	CASSETGTQYF	TGTGCCAGCAGCGAAACAGGGACGCAGTACTTC
TRBV9	TRBJ2-7	TRBD2	-	CASSGGTSGSGEQYF	TGTGCCAGCAGCGGAGGGACTAGCGGGTCTGGTGAGCAGTACTTC
TRBV28	TRBJ2-2	-	-	CASSVGTNTGELFF	TGTGCCAGCAGTGTAGGCACGAACACCGGGGAGCTGTTTTTT
TRBV20-1	TRBJ2-3	TRBD1	-	CSARRQGMGTDTQYF	TGCAGTGCTAGAAGACAGGGTATGGGCACAGATACGCAGTATTTT
TRBV19	TRBJ2-5	TRBD2	few	CASSITGGKETQYF	TGTGCCAGTAGTATTACGGGGGGGAAAGAGACCCAGTACTTC
TRBV10-3	TRBJ1-1	-	few	CAAGTVNTEAFF	TGTGCCGCCGGGACGGTGAACACTGAAGCTTTCTTT
TRBV7-8	TRBJ1-1	-	-	CASSSADGLNTEAFF	TGTGCCAGCAGCTCCGCGGACGGGTTGAACACTGAAGCTTTCTTT
TRBV27	TRBJ2-4	TRBD1	many	CASSSTGGASNQYF	TGTGCCAGCAGTTCGACAGGGGGCGCGTCTAACCAGTACTTC
TRBV7-3	TRBJ2-1	-	few	CASSLIGQGEQFF	TGTGCCAGCAGCTTAATCGGGCAGGGTGAGCAGTTCTTC
TRBV5-1	TRBJ2-7	TRBD1	few	CASGGTGSYEQYF	TGCGCCAGCGGAGGGACAGGCTCCTACGAGCAGTACTTC
TRBV28	TRBJ2-7	TRBD1	-	CASSLWDRASSYEQYF	TGTGCCAGCAGTTTATGGGACAGGGCTAGCTCCTACGAGCAGTACTTC
TRBV30	TRBJ2-7	TRBD2	few	CAWSPILWVAGGGLDEQYF	TGTGCCTGGAGTCCAATCCTGTGGGTAGCGGGAGGAGGATTGGACGAGCAGTACTTC
TRBV6-5	TRBJ2-1	-	few	CASKGEGAAYNEQFF	TGTGCCAGCAAGGGGGAGGGGGCTGCCTACAATGAGCAGTTCTTC
TRBV7-9	TRBJ1-2	-	-	CASSADMSFYGYTF	TGTGCCAGCAGCGCAGATATGAGCTTCTATGGCTACACCTTC
TRBV5-1	TRBJ1-1	-	-	CASSSPFPTEGRLNTEAFF	TGCGCCAGCAGCTCGCCTTTCCCGACAGAAGGGCGGTTGAACACTGAAGCTTTCTTT
TRBV7-2	TRBJ2-7	-	few	CASSLAWGAYEQYF	TGTGCCAGCAGCTTAGCGTGGGGGGCCTACGAGCAGTACTTC
TRBV27	TRBJ2-3	-	-	CATSVVNTDTQYF	TGTGCCACTAGCGTCGTTAACACAGATACGCAGTATTTT
TRBV4-3	TRBJ1-2	-	many	CASSQGPLSLGGGWYGYTF	TGCGCCAGCAGCCAAGGGCCGCTCTCGCTCGGGGGCGGGTGGTATGGCTACACCTTC
TRBV6-4	TRBJ1-1	-	few	CASSDRDNTEAFF	TGTGCCAGCAGTGACCGGGACAACACTGAAGCTTTCTTT
TRBV12-3/TRBV12-4	TRBJ2-5	-	few	CASTAHQAQETQYF	TGTGCCAGCACCGCCCATCAGGCCCAAGAGACCCAGTACTTC
TRBV7-8	TRBJ2-7	-	few	CASSLAFQGTYEQYF	TGTGCCAGCAGCTTAGCGTTCCAAGGGACCTACGAGCAGTACTTC
TRBV6-1	TRBJ2-1	-	many	CASKVGLRPQFF	TGTGCCAGCAAAGTAGGGCTGAGACCGCAGTTCTTC
TRBV5-1	TRBJ2-7	TRBD1	many	CASSSRDRAYEQYF	TGCGCCAGCAGCTCCCGGGACAGGGCGTACGAGCAGTACTTC
TRBV7-6	TRBJ2-3	-	few	CASSLLGDTQYF	TGTGCCAGCAGCCTCTTGGGAGATACGCAGTATTTT
TRBV7-8	TRBJ1-2	TRBD1	few	CASSLSRGYGYGYTF	TGTGCCAGCAGCTTAAGCAGGGGGTATGGCTATGGCTACACCTTC
TRBV5-1	TRBJ2-3	-	once	CASSFGQGGTDTQYF	TGCGCCAGCAGCTTCGGGCAGGGAGGCACAGATACGCAGTATTTT
TRBV2	TRBJ2-2	-	-	CASETGPNTGELFF	TGTGCCAGCGAGACAGGACCGAACACCGGGGAGCTGTTTTTT
TRBV7-9	TRBJ2-3	-	few	CASSLPEFPSTDTQYF	TGTGCCAGCAGCTTACCGGAGTTTCCAAGCACAGATACGCAGTATTTT
TRBV20-1	TRBJ2-1	TRBD1	-	CSARGTGDYNEQFF	TGCAGTGCTAGAGGGACAGGGGACTACAATGAGCAGTTCTTC
TRBV7-9	TRBJ2-7	-	-	CASSTGSSYEQYF	TGTGCCAGCAGCACTGGGAGCTCCTACGAGCAGTACTTC
TRBV3-1	TRBJ2-3	TRBD2	-	CASSQDLAGAPDTQYF	TGTGCCAGCAGCCAAGATTTGGCGGGAGCTCCAGATACGCAGTATTTT
TRBV12-3/TRBV12-4	TRBJ2-1	-	few	CASSFGAGPSEQFF	TGTGCCAGCAGCTTCGGCGCGGGGCCTTCTGAGCAGTTCTTC
TRBV25-1	TRBJ2-2	-	many	CASRTATNTGELFF	TGTGCCAGCAGAACGGCCACGAACACCGGGGAGCTGTTTTTT
TRBV5-8	TRBJ2-2	TRBD1	-	CASSSTGWGTGELFF	TGTGCCAGCAGCTCGACAGGGTGGGGCACCGGGGAGCTGTTTTTT
TRBV5-1	TRBJ2-5	-	few	CASSLTGLETQYF	TGCGCCAGCAGCTTGACGGGGCTTGAGACCCAGTACTTC
TRBV7-6	TRBJ2-5	TRBD2	-	CASSRTSGQEETQYF	TGTGCCAGCAGCCGGACTAGCGGACAAGAAGAGACCCAGTACTTC
TRBV7-9	TRBJ1-3	TRBD1	-	CASSFETGWGNTIYF	TGTGCCAGCAGCTTCGAGACAGGGTGGGGAAACACCATATATTTT
TRBV14	TRBJ1-6	-	few	CASSQGPAVSYNSPLHF	TGTGCCAGCAGCCAAGGTCCCGCGGTCTCCTATAATTCACCCCTCCACTTT
TRBV2	TRBJ2-3	-	-	CASSSRQWGTDTQYF	TGTGCCAGCAGTTCACGACAGTGGGGCACAGATACGCAGTATTTT
TRBV7-9	TRBJ1-2	TRBD1	few	CASRGDSLNYGYTF	TGTGCCAGCAGGGGGGACAGCCTAAACTATGGCTACACCTTC
TRBV7-7	TRBJ2-1	TRBD2	-	CASSLSGGSYNEQFF	TGTGCCAGCAGCCTTAGCGGGGGCTCCTACAATGAGCAGTTCTTC
TRBV7-8	TRBJ2-3	TRBD1	many	CASSEGTGGTDTQYF	TGTGCCAGCAGCGAAGGGACAGGGGGCACAGATACGCAGTATTTT
TRBV29-1	TRBJ1-4	-	-	CSASGGVNEKLFF	TGCAGCGCATCGGGTGGCGTAAATGAAAAACTGTTTTTT
TRBV7-6	TRBJ2-7	TRBD1	few	CASSLSGTGRLNEQYF	TGTGCCAGCAGCTTATCGGGGACAGGCCGGCTGAACGAGCAGTACTTC
TRBV19	TRBJ2-5	TRBD2	once	CASSVSGIVETQYF	TGTGCCAGTAGTGTTAGCGGGATAGTTGAGACCCAGTACTTC
TRBV6-1	TRBJ1-3	-	-	CASSASPSSGNTIYF	TGTGCCAGCAGCGCCAGTCCGAGCTCTGGAAACACCATATATTTT
TRBV7-9	TRBJ2-3	TRBD2	-	CASSPGTSGSRSTDTQYF	TGTGCCAGCAGCCCCGGGACTAGCGGGAGTCGAAGCACAGATACGCAGTATTTT
TRBV7-8	TRBJ2-2	-	-	CASKTGAGELFF	TGTGCCAGCAAGACCGGGGCCGGGGAGCTGTTTTTT
TRBV27	TRBJ1-5	TRBD1	-	CASSPPGGSNQPQHF	TGTGCCAGCAGTCCTCCAGGGGGTAGCAATCAGCCCCAGCATTTT
TRBV5-6	TRBJ2-3	TRBD1	few	CASSPWDRPSTDTQYF	TGTGCCAGCAGCCCCTGGGACAGGCCTAGCACAGATACGCAGTATTTT
TRBV15	TRBJ2-7	-	medium-sized	CATSREGTRTSYEQYF	TGTGCCACCAGCAGAGAAGGCACTAGAACTTCCTACGAGCAGTACTTC
TRBV30	TRBJ2-2	TRBD2	many	CAWFPGLADPPGELFF	TGTGCCTGGTTTCCAGGACTAGCGGATCCCCCCGGGGAGCTGTTTTTT
TRBV2	TRBJ2-1	-	-	CASGRYSYNEQFF	TGTGCCAGCGGGAGGTACTCCTACAATGAGCAGTTCTTC
TRBV5-1	TRBJ2-7	TRBD1	-	CASSSDREGYEQYF	TGCGCCAGCAGCTCCGACAGGGAAGGCTACGAGCAGTACTTC
TRBV7-9	TRBJ1-3	-	few	CASSAELSGNTIYF	TGTGCCAGCAGCGCCGAACTCTCTGGAAACACCATATATTTT
TRBV12-3/TRBV12-4	TRBJ2-4	TRBD1	-	CASRSGTESSGIQYF	TGTGCCAGCAGGTCCGGGACAGAATCCTCGGGAATTCAGTACTTC
TRBV7-9	TRBJ2-3	TRBD1	-	CASSVGQGSRTDTQYF	TGTGCCAGCAGCGTGGGACAGGGGTCCCGCACAGATACGCAGTATTTT
TRBV9	TRBJ2-3	TRBD1	-	CASSQGWTGGTDTQYF	TGTGCCAGCAGCCAAGGATGGACAGGGGGCACAGATACGCAGTATTTT
TRBV5-8	TRBJ2-3	-	many	CASSDESDTQYF	TGTGCCAGCAGCGATGAGAGCGATACGCAGTATTTT